The 14 T cell receptor beta chains given below trace back to one sample, sequenced in a study of blood T cells in healthy people across ages. Through a sample-barcoded 5' primer and a J-beta primer mix, a second PCR was run for 7 to 11 cycles. One entry per CDR3 protein results from TCRdb running MiXCR on the 5' RACE reads. The sample holds 800,000 to 1,000,000 distinct CDR3 sequences, roughly 50% seen once. Sequencing was done on a sample of blood. These receptors came from a man aged 30 to 45 in good health.

This clonotype occurred a few times. The chain links TRBV29-1 to TRBJ2-7, with D perhaps TRBD2 (6 bases). Trimming stripped 7 bases from V and 0 bases from J, with 16 bases between. From germline, CDR1 is SQVTM and CDR2 ANQGSEA. The CDR3 spans 14 residues. As DNA, the CDR3 is TGCAGCGCTTCCCGGGACTCTGGCTCCTACGAGCAGTACTTC. As protein: CSASRDSGSYEQYF.

CDR3 sequence reads: CSARSGLAGGSDTQYF. The CDR3, as DNA: TGCAGTGCTAGATCCGGACTAGCGGGGGGCTCAGATACGCAGTATTTT. The chain employs TRBV20-1 and TRBJ2-3; TRBD2 matches 14 bases. In germline, CDR1 is DFQATT, CDR2 SNEGSKA (reference sequence). V shed 2 bases and J 4 bases; nucleotides not matched to a gene: 5. The CDR3 consists of 16 residues.

This clonotype appeared a few times. DNA of the CDR3: TGTGCCAGCAGCTTCCTCCCCTACGAGCAGTACTTC. Residues: CASSFLPYEQYF. This chain connects TRBV5-5 to TRBJ2-7; no reliable D call. Deletions cut 2 bases from V and 2 bases from J, with 5 bases between. This CDR3 comprises 12 residues. Germline CDR1 reads SGHKS; CDR2 reads YYEKEE (reference sequence).

The rearrangement uses TRBV11-2 and TRBJ2-1; D unclear. V was shortened by 0 bases and J by 6 bases, with 6 bases between the two germline ends. This CDR3 spans 13 amino acids. Germline V gene lookup returns CDR1 SGHAT and CDR2 FQNNGV. The CDR3 sequence is CASSLEPLNEQFF. The CDR3 DNA reads TGTGCCAGCAGCTTAGAACCGCTCAATGAGCAGTTCTTC.

This clonotype has just a few counts. The rearrangement links TRBV12-3 or TRBV12-4 to TRBJ2-1; tentatively, D is TRBD2 (7 bases). The CDR3 contains 15 residues. The V end was cut by 2 bases, the J end by 6 bases, with 14 bases between. The CDR3 loop is CASSLTGGRFNEQFF. The CDR3 region has the DNA TGTGCCAGCAGTTTAACCGGGGGGCGATTCAATGAGCAGTTCTTC.

This clonotype came up a few times. The chain recombines TRBV20-1 with TRBJ1-1; no reliable D call. Between the trimmed V and J ends, which lost 5 bases and 1 base, there was a span of 8 bases. CDR3 length equals 12 residues. Germline loops: CDR1 DFQATT, CDR2 SNEGSKA (reference sequence). CDR3 sequence reads: CSAVPRNTEAFF. The CDR3, as DNA: TGCAGTGCTGTACCTAGGAACACTGAAGCTTTCTTT.

Only a few counts were recorded for this clonotype. The chain employs TRBV29-1 and TRBJ1-2, with 7 bases identical to TRBD1. V lost 4 bases and J lost 7; bases outside the gene matches: 9. The CDR3 sequence is 13 residues long. Per germline, CDR1 SQVTM and CDR2 ANQGSEA. Here the CDR3 DNA reads TGCAGCGTTGTGGGACAGTGGGTTCCTGGCTACACCTTC. Its protein is CSVVGQWVPGYTF.

The rearrangement links TRBV20-1 to TRBJ1-1; D gene ambiguous. Per germline, CDR1 DFQATT and CDR2 SNEGSKA (reference sequence). V gave up 6 bases and J gave up 4 bases, with 12 bases separating them. This CDR3 has 12 amino acids. The CDR3 DNA is TGCAGTGCCCCAGTTCAAAGCACTGAAGCTTTCTTT. Residues: CSAPVQSTEAFF.

This clonotype appeared a few times. The CDR3 loop reads CASSFQGAVMETQYF. The DNA of the CDR3 is TGCGCCAGCAGCTTCCAGGGGGCCGTAATGGAGACCCAGTACTTC. V usage is TRBV5-1 and J usage is TRBJ2-5; 8 bases are a match to TRBD1. This CDR3 region has 15 residues. With V trimmed by 2 bases and J by 5 bases, 8 bases remained unmatched. Germline assignment: CDR1 SGHRS and CDR2 YFSETQ.

This rearrangement joins TRBV7-9 to TRBJ2-5; D is possibly TRBD2 (6 bases). The closer fit of TRBJ2-7 to the DNA end suggests the J call may be wrong. The CDR3 runs to 15 residues. Germline lookup yields CDR1 SEHNR and CDR2 FQNEAQ (reference sequence). The CDR3 DNA follows: TGTGCCAGCAGCTTAGTTGCGGACTATCTAGACGAGCAGTACTTC. Amino acids: CASSLVADYLDEQYF.

The chain is built from TRBV6-6 and TRBJ2-7; D unclear. The J call may not be correct, given that the DNA end is closer to TRBJ2-5. Germline V gives CDR1 MNHNY, CDR2 SVGAGI (reference sequence). The CDR3 has 13 residues. The CDR3, as DNA: TGTGCCAGCAGTTACGCGGAGCAGGAGACCCAGTACTTC. It translates to CASSYAEQETQYF.

The chain has TRBV6-2 or TRBV6-3 and TRBJ2-1; 8 bases fit TRBD1. Germline CDR1 MNHEY, CDR2 SVGEGT. CDR3 size: 18 residues. V trimming: 0 bases; J trimming: 3 bases; junction bases outside the gene matches: 10. The CDR3 DNA is TGTGCCAGCAGTTACTCCCGCCTACAGACAGGGGTCTACAATGAGCAGTTCTTC. It yields the protein CASSYSRLQTGVYNEQFF.

This clonotype was found a few times. The J gene is TRBJ2-7, the V gene TRBV28, with D maybe TRBD2 (5 bases). Germline lookup yields CDR1 MDHEN and CDR2 SYDVKM. Deletions cut 7 bases from V and 2 bases from J, with 12 bases between. The CDR3 sequence is 13 residues long. The CDR3 reads CASILNGAYEQYF. CDR3 DNA: TGTGCCAGCATTCTAAACGGGGCCTACGAGCAGTACTTC.

This chain links TRBV24-1 with TRBJ1-1; D ambiguous. V shed 4 bases and J shed 1 base, with 12 bases lying between them. There are 15 residues in the CDR3. Germline values: CDR1 KGHDR, CDR2 SFDVKD. CDR3 loop: CATSDRSAGNTEAFF. The CDR3 DNA reads TGTGCCACCAGTGACCGATCGGCGGGGAACACTGAAGCTTTCTTT.